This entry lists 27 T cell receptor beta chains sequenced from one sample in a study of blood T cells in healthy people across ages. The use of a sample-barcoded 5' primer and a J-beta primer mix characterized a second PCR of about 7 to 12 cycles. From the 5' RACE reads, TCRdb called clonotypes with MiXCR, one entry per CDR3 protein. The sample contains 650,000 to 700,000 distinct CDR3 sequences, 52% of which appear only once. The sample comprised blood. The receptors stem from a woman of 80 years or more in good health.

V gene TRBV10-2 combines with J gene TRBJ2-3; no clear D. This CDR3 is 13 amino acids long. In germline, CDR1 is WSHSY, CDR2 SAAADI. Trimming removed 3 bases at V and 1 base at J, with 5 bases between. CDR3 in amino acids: CASSDTGTDTQYF. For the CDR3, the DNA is TGCGCCAGCAGTGATACAGGCACAGATACGCAGTATTTT.

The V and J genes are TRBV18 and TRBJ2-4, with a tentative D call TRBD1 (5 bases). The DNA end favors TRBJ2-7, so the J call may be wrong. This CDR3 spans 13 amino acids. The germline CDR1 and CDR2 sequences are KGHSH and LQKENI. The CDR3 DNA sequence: TGTGCCAGCTCCCCTGGGGCGGTCAACGAGCAGTACTTC. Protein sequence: CASSPGAVNEQYF.

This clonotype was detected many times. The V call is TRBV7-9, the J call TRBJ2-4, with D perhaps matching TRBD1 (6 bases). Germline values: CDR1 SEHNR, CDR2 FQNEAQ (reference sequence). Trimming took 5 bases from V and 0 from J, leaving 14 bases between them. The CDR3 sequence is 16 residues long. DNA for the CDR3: TGTGCCAGCAGCCCGGGACATTTACTAGCCAAAAACATTCAGTACTTC. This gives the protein CASSPGHLLAKNIQYF. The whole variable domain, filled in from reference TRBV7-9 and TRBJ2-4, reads DTGVSQNPRHKITKRGQNVTFRCDPISEHNRLYWYRQTLGQGPEFLTYFQNEAQLEKSRLLSDRFSAERPKGSFSTLEIQRTEQGDSAMYLCASSPGHLLAKNIQYFGAGTRLSVL.

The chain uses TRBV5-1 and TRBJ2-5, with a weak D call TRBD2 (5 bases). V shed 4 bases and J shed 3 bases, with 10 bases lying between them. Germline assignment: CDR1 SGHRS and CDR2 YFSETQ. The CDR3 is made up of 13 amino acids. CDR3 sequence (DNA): TGCGCCAGCAGCGTGACGGGAAAAGAGACCCAGTACTTC. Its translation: CASSVTGKETQYF.

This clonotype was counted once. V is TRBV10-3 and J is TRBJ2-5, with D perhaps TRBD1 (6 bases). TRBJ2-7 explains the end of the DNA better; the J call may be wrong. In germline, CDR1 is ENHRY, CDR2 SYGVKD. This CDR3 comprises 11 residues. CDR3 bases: TGTGCCACCCTACAGGGATCCGAGCAGTACTTC. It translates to CATLQGSEQYF.

The CDR3 spells CASSSENRGTREQFF. The DNA for the CDR3 is TGCGCCAGCAGCTCCGAGAACAGGGGCACGAGGGAGCAGTTCTTC. The V call is TRBV5-1, the J call TRBJ2-1, with 7 bases aligning to TRBD1. Germline V gives CDR1 SGHRS, CDR2 YFSETQ. The CDR3 loop spans 15 amino acids. With 3 bases clipped from V and 10 bases from J, the junction kept 13 bases outside the gene matches. Full variable domain (missing parts from reference TRBV5-1 and TRBJ2-1): KAGVTQTPRYLIKTRGQQVTLSCSPISGHRSVSWYQQTPGQGLQFLFEYFSETQRNKGNFPGRFSGRQFSNSRSEMNVSTLELGDSALYLCASSSENRGTREQFFGPGTRLTVL.

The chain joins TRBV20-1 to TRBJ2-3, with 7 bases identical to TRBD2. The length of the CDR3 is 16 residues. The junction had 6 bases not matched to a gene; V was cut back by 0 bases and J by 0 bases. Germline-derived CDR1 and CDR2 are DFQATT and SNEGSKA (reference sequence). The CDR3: CSARDPAGDSTDTQYF. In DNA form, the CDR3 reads TGCAGTGCTAGAGATCCGGCGGGAGATAGCACAGATACGCAGTATTTT.

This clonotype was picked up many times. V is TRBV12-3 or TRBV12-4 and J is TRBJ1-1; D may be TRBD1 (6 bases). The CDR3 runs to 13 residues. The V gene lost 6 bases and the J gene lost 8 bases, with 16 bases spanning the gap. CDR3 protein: CASRVASGTEAFF. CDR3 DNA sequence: TGTGCCAGCAGAGTAGCGTCCGGGACAGAAGCTTTCTTT.

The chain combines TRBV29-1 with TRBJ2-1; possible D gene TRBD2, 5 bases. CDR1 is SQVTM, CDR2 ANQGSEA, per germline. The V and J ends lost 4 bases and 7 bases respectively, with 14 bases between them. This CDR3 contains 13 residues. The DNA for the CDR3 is TGCAGCGTTGTAATACCCCCGGGAAATGAGCAGTTCTTC. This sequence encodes CSVVIPPGNEQFF.

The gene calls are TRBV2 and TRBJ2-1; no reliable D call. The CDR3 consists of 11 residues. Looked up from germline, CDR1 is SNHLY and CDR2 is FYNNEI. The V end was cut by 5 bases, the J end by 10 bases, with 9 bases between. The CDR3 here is CASSNTLEQFF. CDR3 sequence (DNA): TGTGCCAGCAGTAATACCTTGGAGCAGTTCTTC.

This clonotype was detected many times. As DNA, the CDR3 is TGTGCCAGCAGTTCTGGGGCGAATGAGCAGTTCTTC. It encodes CASSSGANEQFF. The chain couples TRBV7-8 to TRBJ2-1; a weak D match, TRBD1 (5 bases). The CDR3 is made up of 12 amino acids. In germline, CDR1 is SGHVS, CDR2 FQNEAQ. The V and J ends lost 6 bases and 7 bases respectively, with 10 bases between them. Filled out from reference TRBV7-8 and TRBJ2-1, the complete variable domain reads GAGVSQSPRYKVAKRGQDVALRCDPISGHVSLFWYQQALGQGPEFLTYFQNEAQLDKSGLPSDRFFAERPEGSVSTLKIQRTQQEDSAVYLCASSSGANEQFFGPGTRLTVL.

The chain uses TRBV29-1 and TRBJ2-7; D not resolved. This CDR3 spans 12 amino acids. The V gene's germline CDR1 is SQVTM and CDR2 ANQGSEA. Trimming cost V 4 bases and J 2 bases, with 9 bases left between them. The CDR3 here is CSVVYGPYEQYF. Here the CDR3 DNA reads TGCAGCGTTGTTTACGGCCCCTACGAGCAGTACTTC.

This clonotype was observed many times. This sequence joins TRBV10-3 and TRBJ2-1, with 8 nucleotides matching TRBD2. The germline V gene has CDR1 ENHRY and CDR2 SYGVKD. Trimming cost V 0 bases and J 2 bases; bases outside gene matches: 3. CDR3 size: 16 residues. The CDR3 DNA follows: TGTGCCATCAGTGAGTCGGTAGCGGGGACCTACAATGAGCAGTTCTTC. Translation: CAISESVAGTYNEQFF.

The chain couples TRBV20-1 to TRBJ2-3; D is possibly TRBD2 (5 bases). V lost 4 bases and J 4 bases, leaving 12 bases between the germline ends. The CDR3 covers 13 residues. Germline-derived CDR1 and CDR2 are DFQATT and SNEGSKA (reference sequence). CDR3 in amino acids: CSAKLSGADTQYF. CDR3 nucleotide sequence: TGCAGTGCTAAGCTCTCCGGGGCAGATACGCAGTATTTT.

The CDR3 sequence: CASIPGFANEQYF. The CDR3 bases are TGTGCCAGCATCCCCGGGTTTGCCAATGAGCAGTACTTC. The V call is TRBV6-1, the J call TRBJ2-7; unclear D gene. V lost 7 bases, J lost 7 bases, and 17 bases lay in between. CDR3 size: 13 residues. CDR1 is MNHNS and CDR2 is SASEGT in the germline V gene.

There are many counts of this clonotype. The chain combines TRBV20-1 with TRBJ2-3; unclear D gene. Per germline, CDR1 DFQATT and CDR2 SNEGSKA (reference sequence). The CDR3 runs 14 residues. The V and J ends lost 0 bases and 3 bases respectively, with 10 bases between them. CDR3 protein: CSARDFSRTDTQYF. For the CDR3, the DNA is TGCAGTGCTAGAGATTTCTCTAGAACAGATACGCAGTATTTT.

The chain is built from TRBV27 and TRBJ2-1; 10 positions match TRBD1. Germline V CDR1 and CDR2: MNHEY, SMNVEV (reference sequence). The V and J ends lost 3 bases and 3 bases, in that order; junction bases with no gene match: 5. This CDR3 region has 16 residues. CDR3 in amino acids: CASSFPRTGGYNEQFF. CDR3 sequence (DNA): TGTGCCAGCAGTTTTCCCCGGACAGGGGGCTACAATGAGCAGTTCTTC.

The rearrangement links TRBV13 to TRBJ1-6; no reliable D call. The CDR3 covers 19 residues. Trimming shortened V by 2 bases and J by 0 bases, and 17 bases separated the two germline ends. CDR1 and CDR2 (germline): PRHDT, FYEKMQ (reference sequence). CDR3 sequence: CASSLRTATDGSYNSPLHF. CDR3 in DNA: TGTGCCAGCAGCTTAAGAACAGCCACTGACGGCTCCTATAATTCACCCCTCCACTTT.

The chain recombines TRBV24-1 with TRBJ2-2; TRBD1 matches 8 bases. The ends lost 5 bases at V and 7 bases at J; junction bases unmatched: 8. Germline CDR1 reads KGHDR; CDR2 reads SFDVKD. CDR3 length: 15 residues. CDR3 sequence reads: CATSALDRASGELFF. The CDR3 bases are TGTGCCACCAGTGCCTTGGACAGGGCTAGCGGGGAGCTGTTTTTT.

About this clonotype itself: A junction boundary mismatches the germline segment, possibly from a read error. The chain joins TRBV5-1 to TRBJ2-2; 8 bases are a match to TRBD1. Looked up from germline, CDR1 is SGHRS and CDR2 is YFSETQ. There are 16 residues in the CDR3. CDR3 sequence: CASSPTTGANSGELFF. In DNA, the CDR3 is TGCGCCAGCAGCCCAACGACAGGGGCGAACTCCGGGGAGCTGTTTTTT.

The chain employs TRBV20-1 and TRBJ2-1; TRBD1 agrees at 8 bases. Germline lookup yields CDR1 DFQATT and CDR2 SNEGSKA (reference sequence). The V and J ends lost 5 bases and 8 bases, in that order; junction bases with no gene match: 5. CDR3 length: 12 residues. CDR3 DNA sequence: TGCAGTGCTGATCAGGGGGCCTATGAGCAGTTCTTC. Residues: CSADQGAYEQFF.

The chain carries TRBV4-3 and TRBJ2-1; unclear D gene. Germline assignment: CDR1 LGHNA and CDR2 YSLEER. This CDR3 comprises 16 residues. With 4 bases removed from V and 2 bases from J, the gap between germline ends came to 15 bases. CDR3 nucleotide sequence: TGCGCCAGCAGCCTTACGTCAGGTGAAGCCTACAATGAGCAGTTCTTC. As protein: CASSLTSGEAYNEQFF.

The CDR3 DNA is TGTGCCACCAGTGCCACTGTGGGCGGAGGTGAGCAGTTCTTC. It yields the protein CATSATVGGGEQFF. The chain joins TRBV24-1 to TRBJ2-1; possible D gene TRBD2, 5 bases. Trimming left V 5 bases short and J 9 bases short, with 16 bases between. This CDR3 is built from 14 residues. Germline lookup yields CDR1 KGHDR and CDR2 SFDVKD.

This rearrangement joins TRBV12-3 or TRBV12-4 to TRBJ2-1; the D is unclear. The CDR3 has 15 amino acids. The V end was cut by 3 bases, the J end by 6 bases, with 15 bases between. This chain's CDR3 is CASSFRRFGVNEQFF. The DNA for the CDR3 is TGTGCCAGCAGTTTTCGGCGATTTGGGGTCAATGAGCAGTTCTTC.

DNA for the CDR3: TGCAGTGCTAGAGACCGTGGGTCACAGGGTACGTATCAGCCCCAGCATTTT. This translates into CSARDRGSQGTYQPQHF. The chain couples TRBV20-1 to TRBJ1-5; D may be TRBD1 (6 bases). Deletions cut 0 bases from V and 5 bases from J, with 20 bases between. Germline V gene data show CDR1 as DFQATT and CDR2 as SNEGSKA (reference sequence). This CDR3 region has 17 residues.

The CDR3 DNA follows: TGTGCCAGCAGCCAAAAACCGGGACAGGGGGCGTTAAATACGCAGTATTTT. It encodes CASSQKPGQGALNTQYF. The chain has TRBV14 and TRBJ2-3; 12 nucleotides align to TRBD1. The CDR3 extends over 17 amino acids. CDR1 SGHDN and CDR2 FVKESK come from the germline V gene. Unmatched junction bases numbered 10, after V lost 2 bases and J lost 7 bases.

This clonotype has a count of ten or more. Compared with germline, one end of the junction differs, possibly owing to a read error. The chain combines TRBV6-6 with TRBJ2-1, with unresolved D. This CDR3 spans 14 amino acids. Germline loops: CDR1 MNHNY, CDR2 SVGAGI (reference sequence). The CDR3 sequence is CATSSFTLSNEQFF. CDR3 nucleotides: TGTGCCACCAGTAGTTTTACCCTGAGCAATGAGCAGTTCTTC.